The T cell receptor (beta chain) described here comes from a study of vaccination effects on CD4 cells after COVID-19. Remarks on this clone: The antigen remains unidentified. Other DNA sequences within the sample encode an identical CDR3.

Unmatched junction bases numbered 4, after V lost 3 bases and J lost 5 bases. CDR3 length equals 16 residues. Germline CDR1 reads LGHDT; CDR2 reads YNNKEL (reference sequence). Regarding the study as a whole: There were few convalescent patients in the study and no early post-infection timepoints.

TCRdb's copy holds only in-frame clones and misses some; the assay was immunoSEQ multiplex PCR. The data show tens of thousands of clones, with roughly four fifths seen just once and about 3% held by the top ten. With the ViraFEST assay, the study expanded antigen-specific CD4+ T cells using viral peptide pools, then sequenced them. Researchers isolated CD4+ T cells once 9 to 11 days of culture had elapsed. The vaccine recipients had no prior SARS-CoV-2 infection, with negative nucleocapsid antibodies. The culture medium for 2 million or so PBMC per well included around 9.3 IU/ml IL-2 and 8.5 to 10 ug/ml peptides.

The V call is TRBV3-1 (or the pseudogene TRBV3-2), the J call TRBJ2-5; TRBD2 matches 15 bases. This receptor was identified in a human donor who received a COVID-19 vaccine. This material consisted of CD4+ T cells from PBMCs cultured with HCoV-NL63 spike peptides, taken before COVID-19 vaccination. DNA of the CDR3: TGTGCCAGCAGCCAGGGACTAGCGGGGGGCCAGGAGACCCAGTACTTC. It is translated as CASSQGLAGGQETQYF.